This TCR beta chain comes out of a study of beta chain features in type 1 diabetes. Findings and caveats of the study: Within each of all four CD4+ subsets, Type 1 diabetes patients had TCRB CDR3s that were moderately but significantly shorter.

Sequenced material consisted of expressed TCRB transcripts (all of the isolated RNA was reverse transcribed). Libraries were prepared by immunoSEQ multiplex PCR; TCRdb keeps only in-frame clonotypes and omits some of them. The sample contains roughly 150,000 clones, roughly 9% of which appear only once. At least ten counts were recorded for this clone. Its cognate antigen is unknown. Other DNA sequences of this sample code for an identical CDR3. Per the germline V gene, CDR1 is MGHRA and CDR2 is YSYEKL. This CDR3 has 13 residues. After removal of 4 bases from V and 5 bases from J, the junction contained 1 base not matched to a gene.

J is TRBJ2-5 and V is TRBV4-1; 10 bases agree with TRBD2. The sequence was obtained from a woman between 25 and 40 years old with type 1 diabetes. Input material: central memory CD4+ T cells from blood. The CDR3 bases are TGCGCCAGCAGCCGACTAGCGGGCGAGACCCAGTACTTC. It encodes CASSRLAGETQYF.